Presented here are 6 T cell receptor beta chains from one specimen sequenced in a study of identical twins. TCRdb independently ran MiXCR on the 5' RACE reads; one entry per CDR3 protein. In the table there are hundreds of thousands of distinct CDR3 sequences, 5.5% to 6.5% of which are singletons. The sequenced material came from naive T cells sorted from blood. These receptors originate from a man aged 18 to 29 in good health.

This clonotype has only a few counts. The rearrangement uses TRBV6-2 or TRBV6-3 and TRBJ2-1, with 12 bases identical to TRBD2. The CDR3 contains 16 residues. CDR1 is MNHEY, CDR2 SVGEGT, per germline. The V segment lost 6 bases and the J segment 6 bases; nucleotides outside the gene matches: 9. The CDR3 DNA reads as TGTGCCAGCAGGATACCGACTAGCGGGAGTATCAATGAGCAGTTCTTC. Translation gives CASRIPTSGSINEQFF.

This clonotype came up many times. V usage is TRBV6-5 and J usage is TRBJ2-1, with TRBD2 as a possible D gene (5 bases). The CDR3 covers 15 residues. The germline CDR1 and CDR2 sequences are MNHEY and SVGAGI. Trimming took 0 bases from V and 2 from J, leaving 8 bases between them. Here the CDR3 reads CASSYSGGTYNEQFF. In DNA form, the CDR3 reads TGTGCCAGCAGTTACTCTGGAGGAACCTACAATGAGCAGTTCTTC.

This clonotype has only a few counts. The chain recombines TRBV10-3 with TRBJ2-2; no firm D call. Between the trimmed V and J ends, which lost 8 bases and 2 bases, there was a span of 12 bases. This CDR3 comprises 14 residues. CDR1 ENHRY and CDR2 SYGVKD come from the germline V gene. For the CDR3, the DNA is TGTGCCATCGGTCAACTCACTAACACCGGGGAGCTGTTTTTT. Its protein is CAIGQLTNTGELFF.

This clonotype has ten or more counts. The chain links TRBV9 to TRBJ2-7; 8 nucleotides line up with TRBD2. CDR1 and CDR2 (germline): SGDLS, YYNGEE. This CDR3 region has 14 residues. J lost 6 bases, V lost 2 bases, and 7 bases had no gene match. The CDR3 is CASSVERELGEQYF. The DNA for the CDR3 is TGTGCCAGCAGCGTCGAGCGGGAGTTGGGCGAGCAGTACTTC.

This clonotype was counted many times. V gene TRBV27 combines with J gene TRBJ2-5; perhaps TRBD2 as D (7 bases). This CDR3 has 14 amino acids. V was trimmed by 3 bases and J by 5 bases, leaving 13 bases between them. Germline V lookup: CDR1 MNHEY, CDR2 SMNVEV (reference sequence). The CDR3 region is CASSFLGGAETQYF. Written as DNA, the CDR3 is TGTGCCAGCAGTTTTCTAGGGGGGGCGGAGACCCAGTACTTC.

Regarding this clonotype: One junction end does not reproduce the germline sequence, and a read error may be involved. This rearrangement joins TRBV10-3 to TRBJ2-3; 7 bases are shared with TRBD2. Per the germline V gene, CDR1 is ENHRY and CDR2 is SYGVKD. The CDR3 consists of 12 residues. Here the CDR3 reads CAITSGTDMQYF. The CDR3 DNA is TGTGCCATCACTAGCGGCACAGATATGCAGTATTTT.